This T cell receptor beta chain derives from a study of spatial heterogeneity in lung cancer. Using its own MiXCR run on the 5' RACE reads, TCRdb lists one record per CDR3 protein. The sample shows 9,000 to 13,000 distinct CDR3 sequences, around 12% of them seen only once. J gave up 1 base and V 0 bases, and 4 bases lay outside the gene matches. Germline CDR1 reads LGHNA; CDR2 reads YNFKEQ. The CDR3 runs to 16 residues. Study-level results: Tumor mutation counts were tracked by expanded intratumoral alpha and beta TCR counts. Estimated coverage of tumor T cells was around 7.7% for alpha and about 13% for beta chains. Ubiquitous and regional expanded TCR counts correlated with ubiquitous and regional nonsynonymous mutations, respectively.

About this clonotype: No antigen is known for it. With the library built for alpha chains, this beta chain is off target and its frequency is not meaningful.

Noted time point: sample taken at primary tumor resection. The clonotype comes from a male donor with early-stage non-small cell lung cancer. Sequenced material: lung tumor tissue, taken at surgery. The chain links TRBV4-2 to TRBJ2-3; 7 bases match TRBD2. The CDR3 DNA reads TGTGCCAGCAGCCAAGAAGGCGGGAGACGCACAGATACGCAGTATTTT. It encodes CASSQEGGRRTDTQYF.